This TCR beta chain is drawn from a study of cytomegalovirus exposure and HLA in healthy donors. Findings and caveats of the study: The later analysis indicated that the majority of CMV-associated TCR beta chains appeared HLA-restricted.

This clone was counted once. Its antigen remains unidentified. At collection, donors were nominally healthy, but unrecorded immune exposures were probable. PCR was performed using 60 Vbeta and 13 Jbeta primers. Per the original methods: Later, an analysis found 80 million or so unique TCR beta chains, and around 12 million of these were shared. TCRdb keeps only in-frame clones here, not all; method: immunoSEQ multiplex PCR. From that table come the V and J calls and clone size; the DNA was used to work out D and trimming. The data hold 95,000 to 150,000 clones, with roughly 76% observed a single time. V dropped 7 bases and J dropped 0; count of bases not matched to a gene: 9. This CDR3 has 15 amino acids. Germline lookup yields CDR1 SGDLS and CDR2 YYNGEE.

V usage is TRBV9 and J usage is TRBJ1-2, with 7 nucleotides matching TRBD1. The receptor was isolated from a young man in good health and CMV-seronegative. Sequenced input: PBMCs. This CDR3 is CASGLTGTANYGYTF. CDR3 sequence (DNA): TGTGCCAGCGGCTTAACCGGGACAGCTAACTATGGCTACACCTTC.